The present T cell receptor (beta chain) was sequenced within a study of blood T cell repertoires in COVID-19. The CDR3 is 16 amino acids. The germline V gene has CDR1 KGHDR and CDR2 SFDVKD. Trimming pared 0 bases from V and 1 base from J, leaving 11 bases between. The assay was immunoSEQ multiplex PCR, and TCRdb's table has in-frame clones only and misses some. The data contain tens of thousands of clones, under 90% of them singletons. This chain connects TRBV24-1 to TRBJ2-5; a weak D match, TRBD1 (6 bases). This TCR came from a man aged 55-75 years with COVID-19, enrolled during active disease. The sample comprised peripheral blood. In DNA, the CDR3 is TGTGCCACCAGTGATTTGGGCAGGGGCGGCCAAGAGACCCAGTACTTC. Translation gives CATSDLGRGGQETQYF.